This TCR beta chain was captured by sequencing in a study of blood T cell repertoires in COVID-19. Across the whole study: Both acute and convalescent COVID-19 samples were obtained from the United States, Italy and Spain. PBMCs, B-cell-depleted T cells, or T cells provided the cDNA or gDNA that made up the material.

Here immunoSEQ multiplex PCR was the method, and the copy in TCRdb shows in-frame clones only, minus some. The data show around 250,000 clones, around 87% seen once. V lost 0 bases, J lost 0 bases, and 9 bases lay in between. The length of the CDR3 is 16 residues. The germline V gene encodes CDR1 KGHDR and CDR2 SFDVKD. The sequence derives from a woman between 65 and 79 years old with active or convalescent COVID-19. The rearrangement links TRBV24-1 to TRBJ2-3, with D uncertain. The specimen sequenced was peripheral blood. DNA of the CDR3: TGTGCCACCAGTGATTTGTCCGGGTTCAGCACAGATACGCAGTATTTT. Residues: CATSDLSGFSTDTQYF.